This T cell receptor beta chain is drawn from a study of beta chain features in type 1 diabetes. The authors reverse transcribed all of the isolated RNA, so sequencing captured expressed TCRB transcripts. Repertoires were generated with immunoSEQ multiplex PCR, while TCRdb's copy carries only in-frame clones and drops some. The sample contains some 660,000 clones, roughly 13% of which appear only once. This clone turned up a few times. The antigen remains undetermined. Study-level findings and limits: PCR could preferentially amplify shorter templates, alike in patients and controls. The question of HLA type influencing TCRB rearrangement was one that remained unresolved here. TCRB CDR3s from Type 1 diabetes patients were moderately but significantly shorter in all four CD4+ subsets.

Researchers reported sorting CD4+ naive, central memory, regulatory and stem cell-like memory cells via CD45RO/CCR7/CD25/CD127/CD95/CD27. The junction had 3 bases not matched to a gene; V was cut back by 1 base and J by 5 bases. The CDR3 runs to 13 residues. Germline V lookup: CDR1 GTSNPN, CDR2 SVGIG (reference sequence). This TCR was recovered from a man aged 18 to 30 with type 1 diabetes. The chain has TRBV30 and TRBJ1-1, with 8 bases identical to TRBD1. Source material: naive CD4+ T cells from blood. The CDR3 DNA is TGTGCCTGGAGTGCAGGGGGCGCGACTGAAGCTTTCTTT. Its protein product is CAWSAGGATEAFF.